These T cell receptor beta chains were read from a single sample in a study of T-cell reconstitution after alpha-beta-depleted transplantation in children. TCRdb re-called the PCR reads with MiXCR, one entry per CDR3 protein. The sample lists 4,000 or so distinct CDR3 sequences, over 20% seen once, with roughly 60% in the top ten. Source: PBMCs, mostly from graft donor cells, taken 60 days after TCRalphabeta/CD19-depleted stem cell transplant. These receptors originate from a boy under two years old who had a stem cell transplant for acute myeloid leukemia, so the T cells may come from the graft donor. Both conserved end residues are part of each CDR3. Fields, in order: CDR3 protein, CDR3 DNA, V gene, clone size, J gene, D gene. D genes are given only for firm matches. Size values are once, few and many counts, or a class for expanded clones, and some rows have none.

CASSSQDRGVNQPQHF TGTGCCAGCAGTTCCCAGGACAGGGGGGTCAATCAGCCCCAGCATTTT TRBV6-5 few TRBJ1-5 TRBD1
CASRTGPSTDTQYF TGTGCCAGCAGAACCGGACCGAGCACAGATACGCAGTATTTT TRBV12-3/TRBV12-4 many TRBJ2-3 -
CASNPDSTGELFF TGCGCCAGCAACCCCGATAGCACCGGGGAGCTGTTTTTT TRBV5-1 many TRBJ2-2 -
CASSQEHLRGGTGFSGANVLTF TGTGCCAGCAGCCAAGAGCATCTTCGTGGGGGGACAGGTTTCTCTGGGGCCAACGTCCTGACTTTC TRBV3-1 - TRBJ2-6 TRBD1
CASSGRQGTTEAFF TGTGCCAGCAGTGGGCGACAGGGGACCACTGAAGCTTTCTTT TRBV6-1 - TRBJ1-1 TRBD1
CASRTFYNSPLHF TGCGCCAGCAGGACCTTCTATAATTCACCCCTCCACTTT TRBV10-2 many TRBJ1-6 -
CASSPEEGEWDTEAFF TGTGCCAGCAGCCCCGAAGAGGGGGAATGGGACACTGAAGCTTTCTTT TRBV9 many TRBJ1-1 -
CASRSQIAGGSYGYTF TGCGCCAGCAGATCCCAAATCGCCGGGGGTAGCTATGGCTACACCTTC TRBV5-1 large TRBJ1-2 -
CASSSGQAGTGELFF TGTGCCAGCAGCTCGGGACAGGCAGGCACCGGGGAGCTGTTTTTT TRBV11-3 large TRBJ2-2 TRBD1
CAWDPQGAVAFF TGTGCCTGGGACCCACAGGGGGCTGTAGCTTTCTTT TRBV30 many TRBJ1-1 TRBD1
CSVSKRGQRANTGELFF TGCAGCGTTTCCAAGCGGGGACAACGAGCGAACACCGGGGAGCTGTTTTTT TRBV29-1 - TRBJ2-2 -
CASSLALIMDTEAFF TGTGCCAGCAGCTTAGCGCTAATAATGGACACTGAAGCTTTCTTT TRBV7-2 - TRBJ1-1 -
CVFLGDNEQFF TGTGTTTTCTTGGGGGACAATGAGCAGTTCTTC TRBV15 - TRBJ2-1 -
CAESWGGNTIYF TGTGCAGAATCTTGGGGGGGAAACACCATATATTTT TRBV5-3 - TRBJ1-3 -
CASSLEAGGPREQYF TGTGCCAGCAGCTTAGAAGCGGGGGGGCCCCGCGAGCAGTACTTC TRBV7-9 many TRBJ2-7 TRBD2
CSVTSGGGTDTQYF TGCAGCGTCACTAGCGGGGGGGGAACAGATACGCAGTATTTT TRBV29-1 many TRBJ2-3 TRBD2
CAISLGLVDSEQYF TGTGCCATCAGCCTGGGGCTCGTCGATTCTGAGCAGTATTTT TRBV4-2 - TRBJ2-3 -
CASSEVEGGIGELFF TGTGCCAGCAGTGAAGTTGAAGGGGGGATTGGGGAGCTGTTTTTT TRBV6-1 many TRBJ2-2 -
CATSDGGGSYNEQFF TGTGCCACCAGTGATGGGGGCGGCAGCTACAATGAGCAGTTCTTC TRBV24-1 few TRBJ2-1 -
CASSSPGTGVYGYTF TGTGCCAGCAGCTCCCCCGGGACAGGGGTCTATGGCTACACCTTC TRBV7-2 many TRBJ1-2 TRBD1
CATSRGQKSAYEQYF TGTGCCACCAGCAGAGGGCAGAAGTCTGCCTACGAGCAGTACTTC TRBV15 many TRBJ2-7 -
CASSSVPGQGNYGYTF TGTGCCAGCAGCTCAGTCCCGGGACAGGGGAACTATGGCTACACCTTC TRBV7-9 many TRBJ1-2 TRBD1
CASSSTSGAIADTQYF TGTGCCAGCAGCTCGACTAGCGGGGCTATCGCAGATACGCAGTATTTT TRBV7-9 many TRBJ2-3 TRBD2
CASSLGLSGQRVNTEAFF TGCGCCAGCAGCTTGGGTCTTTCGGGACAGCGAGTGAACACTGAAGCTTTCTTT TRBV5-1 - TRBJ1-1 TRBD1
CASSLWGQGSDTQYF TGTGCCAGCAGTTTGTGGGGACAGGGGTCAGATACGCAGTATTTT TRBV6-5 many TRBJ2-3 TRBD1
CCSAYLGTAKNIQYF TGCTGCAGTGCATACTTGGGGACGGCCAAAAACATTCAGTACTTC TRBV24-1 - TRBJ2-4 -
CASSWDPPSGGSLGETQYF TGTGCCAGCAGCTGGGACCCTCCTAGCGGGGGCTCCCTCGGAGAGACCCAGTACTTC TRBV7-7 medium-sized TRBJ2-5 TRBD2
CASSRSGGGRSEQFF TGTGCCAGCAGTCGAAGCGGGGGGGGAAGGAGTGAGCAGTTCTTC TRBV6-1 many TRBJ2-1 TRBD2
CAISNRDLDYEQYF TGTGCCATCAGCAACAGGGATTTGGACTACGAGCAGTACTTC TRBV10-3 many TRBJ2-7 -
CAFLGEGPQGCANTGELFF TGTGCCTTCTTGGGGGAGGGTCCCCAGGGCTGTGCGAACACCGGGGAGCTGTTTTTT TRBV15 - TRBJ2-2 TRBD2
CASSFASGQLNTEAFF TGTGCCAGCAGTTTCGCCTCGGGACAGTTGAACACTGAAGCTTTCTTT TRBV28 many TRBJ1-1 TRBD1
CASSQEADNYGYTF TGTGCCAGCAGCCAAGAAGCGGATAACTATGGCTACACCTTC TRBV3-1 medium-sized TRBJ1-2 -
CASNDQPQHF TGTGCCAGCAACGATCAGCCCCAGCATTTT TRBV6-6 - TRBJ1-5 -
CASSLGHTEKLFF TGTGCCAGCAGTTTAGGGCACACTGAAAAACTGTTTTTT TRBV12-3/TRBV12-4 many TRBJ1-4 -
CAMGLLRGLSDEKLFF TGTGCCATGGGCTTGCTTCGGGGGCTGAGTGATGAAAAACTGTTTTTT TRBV5-2 - TRBJ1-4 -
CASRATSGGPGGNEQFF TGTGCCAGCAGGGCGACTAGCGGGGGGCCTGGTGGCAATGAGCAGTTCTTC TRBV12-3/TRBV12-4 many TRBJ2-1 TRBD2
CASSLVQGFQAEAFF TGCGCCAGCAGCTTGGTGCAGGGTTTTCAGGCTGAAGCTTTCTTT TRBV5-1 many TRBJ1-1 -
CASSYADSSGNTIYF TGCGCCAGCAGCTACGCCGACAGCTCTGGAAACACCATATATTTT TRBV5-1 many TRBJ1-3 -
CASSRLTGATGPGSPLHF TGTGCCAGCAGCCGCTTGACAGGGGCTACGGGTCCGGGCTCACCCCTCCACTTT TRBV7-9 many TRBJ1-6 TRBD1
CASSLPGLADYEQFF TGTGCCAGCAGCTTGCCGGGACTAGCGGATTATGAGCAGTTCTTC TRBV5-6 many TRBJ2-1 TRBD2
CATCKQVPSAELFF TGTGCCACCTGCAAACAGGTCCCCTCCGCGGAGCTGTTTTTT TRBV3-1 - TRBJ2-2 -
CELLGEHF TGTGAACTCTTGGGGGAGCATTTT TRBV15 few TRBJ1-5 -
CASSRQTDTQYF TGTGCCAGCAGCCGACAAACAGATACGCAGTATTTT TRBV14 many TRBJ2-3 -
CASSPTGDRAVETQYF TGTGCCAGCAGCCCTACCGGTGACAGGGCTGTAGAGACCCAGTACTTC TRBV7-2 many TRBJ2-5 TRBD1
CATSDLGGTDTQYF TGTGCCACCAGTGATTTGGGAGGCACAGATACGCAGTATTTT TRBV24-1 - TRBJ2-3 -
CASSFYRGQGNQPQHF TGTGCCAGCAGCTTTTACAGGGGGCAAGGCAATCAGCCCCAGCATTTT TRBV5-6 many TRBJ1-5 TRBD1